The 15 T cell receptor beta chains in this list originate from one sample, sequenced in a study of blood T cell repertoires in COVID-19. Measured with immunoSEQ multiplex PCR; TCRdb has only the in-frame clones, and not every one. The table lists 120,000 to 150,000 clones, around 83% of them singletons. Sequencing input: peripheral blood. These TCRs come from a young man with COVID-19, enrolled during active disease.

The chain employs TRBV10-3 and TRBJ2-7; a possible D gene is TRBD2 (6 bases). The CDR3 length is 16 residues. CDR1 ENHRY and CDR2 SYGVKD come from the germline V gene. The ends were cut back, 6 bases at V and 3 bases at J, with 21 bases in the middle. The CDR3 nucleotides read TGTGCCATCAGGGAGGGTGAGACGGGGGTAAACTACGAGCAGTACTTC. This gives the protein CAIREGETGVNYEQYF.

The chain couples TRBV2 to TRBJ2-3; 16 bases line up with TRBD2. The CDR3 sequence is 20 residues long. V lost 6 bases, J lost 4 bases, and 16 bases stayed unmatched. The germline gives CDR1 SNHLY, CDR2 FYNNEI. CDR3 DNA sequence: TGTGCCAGCAGGGGGTTACCGGGACTAGCGGGAGGGAAGCTCTCAGATACGCAGTATTTT. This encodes CASRGLPGLAGGKLSDTQYF.

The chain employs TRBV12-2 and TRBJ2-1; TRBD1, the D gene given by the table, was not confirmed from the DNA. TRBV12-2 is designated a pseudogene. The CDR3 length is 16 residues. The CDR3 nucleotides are TGTGCAAGTCGCTTAGCCTCGAGGGGGTCCTACAATGAGCAGTTCTTC. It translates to CASRLASRGSYNEQFF.

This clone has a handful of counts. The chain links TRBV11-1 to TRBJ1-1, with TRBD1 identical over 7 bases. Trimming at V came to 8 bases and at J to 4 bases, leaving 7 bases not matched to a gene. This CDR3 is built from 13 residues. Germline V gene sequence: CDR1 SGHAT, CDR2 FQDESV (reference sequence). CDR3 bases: TGTGCCAGCTCGTCGGGACAGCTCACTGAAGCTTTCTTT. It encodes CASSSGQLTEAFF.

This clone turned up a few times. Here the CDR3 DNA reads TGTGCCAGCAGCCAGTACAGGGGGGGGAACACTGAAGCTTTCTTT. Encoded protein: CASSQYRGGNTEAFF. V usage is TRBV7-2 and J usage is TRBJ1-1; 8 bases agree with TRBD1. The CDR3 length is 15 residues. Unmatched junction bases numbered 6, after V lost 5 bases and J lost 1 base. Germline values: CDR1 SGHTA, CDR2 FQGNSA.

The CDR3 reads CASSQERVYGYTF. CDR3 nucleotide sequence: TGTGCCAGCAGCCAAGAGAGGGTCTATGGCTACACCTTC. The V call is TRBV3-1 (or the pseudogene TRBV3-2), the J call TRBJ1-2; D is undetermined. Per germline, CDR1 LGHDT and CDR2 YNNKEL (reference sequence). This CDR3 region has 13 residues. The ends were cut back, 0 bases at V and 4 bases at J, with 6 bases in the middle.

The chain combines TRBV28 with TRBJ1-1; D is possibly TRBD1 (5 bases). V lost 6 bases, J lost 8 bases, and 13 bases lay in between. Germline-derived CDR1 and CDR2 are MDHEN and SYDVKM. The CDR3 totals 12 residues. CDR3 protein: CASSLGQGEAFF. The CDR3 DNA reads TGTGCCAGCAGCCTGGGGCAGGGAGAAGCTTTCTTT.

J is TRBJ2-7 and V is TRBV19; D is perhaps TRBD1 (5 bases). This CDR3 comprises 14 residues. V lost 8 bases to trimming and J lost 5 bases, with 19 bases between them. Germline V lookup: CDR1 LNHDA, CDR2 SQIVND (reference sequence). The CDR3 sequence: CASGPVSGKNEQYF. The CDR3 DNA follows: TGTGCCAGTGGACCGGTGTCAGGGAAGAACGAGCAGTACTTC.

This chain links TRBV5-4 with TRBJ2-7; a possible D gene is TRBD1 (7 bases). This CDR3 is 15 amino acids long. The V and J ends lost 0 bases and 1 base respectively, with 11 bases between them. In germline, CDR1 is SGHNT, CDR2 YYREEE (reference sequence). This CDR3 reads CASSLATGRSYEQYF. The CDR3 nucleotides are TGTGCCAGCAGCTTGGCGACAGGGAGGTCCTACGAGCAGTACTTC.

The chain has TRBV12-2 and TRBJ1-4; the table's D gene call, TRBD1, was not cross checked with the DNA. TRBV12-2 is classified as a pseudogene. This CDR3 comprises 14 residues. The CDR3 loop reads CASRHRDRGEKLFF. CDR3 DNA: TGTGCAAGTCGCCACCGGGACAGGGGAGAAAAACTGTTTTTT.

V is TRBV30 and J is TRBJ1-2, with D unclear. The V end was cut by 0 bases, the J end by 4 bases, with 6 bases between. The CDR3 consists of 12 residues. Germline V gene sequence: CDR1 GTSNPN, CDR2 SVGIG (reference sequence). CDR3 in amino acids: CAWSVRSYGYTF. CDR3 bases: TGTGCCTGGAGTGTACGGAGCTATGGCTACACCTTC.

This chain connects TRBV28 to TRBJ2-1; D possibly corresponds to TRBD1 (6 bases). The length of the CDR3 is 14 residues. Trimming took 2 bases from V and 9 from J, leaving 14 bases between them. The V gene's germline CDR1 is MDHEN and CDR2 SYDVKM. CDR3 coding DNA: TGTGCCAGCAGTTTAGACCAGGGGCCCGGTGAGCAGTTCTTC. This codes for CASSLDQGPGEQFF.

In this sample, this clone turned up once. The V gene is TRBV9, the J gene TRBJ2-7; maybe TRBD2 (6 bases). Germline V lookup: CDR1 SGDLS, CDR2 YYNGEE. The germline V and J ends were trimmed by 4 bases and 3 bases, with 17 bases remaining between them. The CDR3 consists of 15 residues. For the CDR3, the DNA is TGTGCCAGCAGCCCTAGGGAGGACTACTACTACGAGCAGTACTTC. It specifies CASSPREDYYYEQYF. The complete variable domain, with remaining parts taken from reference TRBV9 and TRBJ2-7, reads DSGVTQTPKHLITATGQRVTLRCSPRSGDLSVYWYQQSLDQGLQFLIQYYNGEERAKGNILERFSAQQFPDLHSELNLSSLELGDSALYFCASSPREDYYYEQYFGPGTRLTVT.

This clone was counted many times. CDR3 sequence reads: CASSFTTASYEQYF. The CDR3 DNA reads TGTGCCAGCAGTTTTACGACAGCCTCCTACGAGCAGTACTTC. The chain recombines TRBV27 with TRBJ2-7; weak D call: TRBD1 (5 bases). Trimming took 3 bases from V and 0 from J, leaving 9 bases between them. The CDR3 is 14 amino acids. CDR1 MNHEY and CDR2 SMNVEV come from the germline V gene (reference sequence).

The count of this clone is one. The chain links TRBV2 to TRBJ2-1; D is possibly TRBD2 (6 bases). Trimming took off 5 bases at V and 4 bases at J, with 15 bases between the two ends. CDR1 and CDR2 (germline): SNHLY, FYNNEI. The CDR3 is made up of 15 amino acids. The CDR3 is CASSQDYQIYNEQFF. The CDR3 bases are TGTGCCAGCAGTCAGGACTATCAGATATACAATGAGCAGTTCTTC.